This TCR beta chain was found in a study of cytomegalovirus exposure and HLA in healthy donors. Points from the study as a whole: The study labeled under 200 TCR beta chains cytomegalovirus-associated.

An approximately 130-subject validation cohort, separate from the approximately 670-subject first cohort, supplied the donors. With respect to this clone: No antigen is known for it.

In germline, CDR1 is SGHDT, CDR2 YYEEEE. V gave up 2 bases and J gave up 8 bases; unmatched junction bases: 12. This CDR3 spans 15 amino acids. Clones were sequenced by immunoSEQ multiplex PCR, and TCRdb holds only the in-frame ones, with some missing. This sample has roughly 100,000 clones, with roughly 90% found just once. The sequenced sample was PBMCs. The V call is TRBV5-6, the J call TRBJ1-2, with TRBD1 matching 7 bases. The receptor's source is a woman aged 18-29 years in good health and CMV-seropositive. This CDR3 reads CASSLDRERLNGYTF. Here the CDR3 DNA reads TGTGCCAGCAGCTTAGACAGGGAACGTCTCAACGGCTACACCTTC.